This is a list of T cell receptor beta chains from one sample in a study of Ad26.COV2.S vaccination and SARS-CoV-2 variants. Data came from immunoSEQ multiplex PCR; TCRdb stores just in-frame clones and leaves some out. Counted here are about 350,000 clones, about 90% occurring once; the ten biggest clones make up under 4%. The specimen comprised peripheral blood, sampled after recovery from COVID-19. Every receptor here comes from a human donor who had recovered from COVID-19. Both conserved end residues are part of each CDR3. Fields, in order: V gene, clone size, J gene, D gene, CDR3 protein, CDR3 DNA. The D gene is left open where the match is weak. Clone size is shown for a subset of rows, as once, few, many or a class of expanded clone.

v_gene: TRBV27; abundance: NA; j_gene: TRBJ2-6; d_gene: NA; CDR3aa: CASRTTSSGANVLTF; CDR3nt: TGTGCCAGCAGGACGACTAGCTCTGGGGCCAACGTCCTGACTTTC
v_gene: TRBV15; abundance: NA; j_gene: TRBJ1-1; d_gene: NA; CDR3aa: CATSRAGHIGDTEAFF; CDR3nt: TGTGCCACCAGCAGAGCGGGGCACATCGGGGACACTGAAGCTTTCTTT
v_gene: TRBV4-1; abundance: NA; j_gene: TRBJ2-2; d_gene: TRBD2; CDR3aa: CASSPLAGANTGELFF; CDR3nt: TGCGCCAGCAGCCCATTAGCGGGCGCGAACACCGGGGAGCTGTTTTTT
v_gene: TRBV6-6; abundance: NA; j_gene: TRBJ1-2; d_gene: NA; CDR3aa: CASSYSSPGYGYTF; CDR3nt: TGTGCCAGCAGTTACTCATCCCCTGGCTATGGCTACACCTTC
v_gene: TRBV9; abundance: NA; j_gene: TRBJ1-2; d_gene: NA; CDR3aa: CASSEIQDYGYTF; CDR3nt: TGTGCCAGCAGCGAGATTCAGGACTATGGCTACACCTTC
v_gene: TRBV7-3; abundance: NA; j_gene: TRBJ1-4; d_gene: TRBD1; CDR3aa: CASSSGGTNNEKLFF; CDR3nt: TGTGCCAGCAGTTCAGGGGGCACCAATAATGAAAAACTGTTTTTT
v_gene: TRBV4-1; abundance: NA; j_gene: TRBJ2-2; d_gene: TRBD2; CDR3aa: CASSRDSGGANTGELFF; CDR3nt: TGCGCCAGCAGCCGGGATAGCGGGGGAGCGAACACCGGGGAGCTGTTTTTT
v_gene: TRBV18; abundance: NA; j_gene: TRBJ1-3; d_gene: TRBD1; CDR3aa: CASSAWDSSGNTIYF; CDR3nt: TGTGCCAGCTCAGCTTGGGACAGCTCTGGAAACACCATATATTTT
v_gene: TRBV25-1; abundance: NA; j_gene: TRBJ1-1; d_gene: NA; CDR3aa: CASSRQGWGMNTEAFF; CDR3nt: TGTGCCAGCAGTCGTCAGGGTTGGGGGATGAACACTGAAGCTTTCTTT
v_gene: TRBV7-9; abundance: NA; j_gene: TRBJ2-3; d_gene: NA; CDR3aa: CASSLDLVDTQYF; CDR3nt: TGTGCCAGCAGCTTGGACTTAGTGGATACGCAGTATTTT
v_gene: TRBV6-1; abundance: NA; j_gene: TRBJ1-4; d_gene: TRBD1; CDR3aa: CASRTGQAGEKLFF; CDR3nt: TGTGCCAGCAGGACGGGACAGGCTGGAGAAAAACTGTTTTTT
v_gene: TRBV19; abundance: NA; j_gene: TRBJ1-1; d_gene: NA; CDR3aa: CASSPGSGRVLNTEAFF; CDR3nt: TGTGCCAGTTCCCCGGGGTCGGGACGAGTGCTGAACACTGAAGCTTTCTTT
v_gene: TRBV5-1; abundance: NA; j_gene: TRBJ1-2; d_gene: TRBD1; CDR3aa: CAHRTGNYGYTF; CDR3nt: TGCGCCCACAGGACAGGGAACTATGGCTACACCTTC
v_gene: TRBV6-6; abundance: NA; j_gene: TRBJ1-2; d_gene: NA; CDR3aa: CASSSPDRANYGYTF; CDR3nt: TGTGCCAGCAGTTCCCCAGACCGAGCTAACTATGGCTACACCTTC
v_gene: TRBV19; abundance: NA; j_gene: TRBJ1-5; d_gene: NA; CDR3aa: CASVSFEGNNQPQHF; CDR3nt: TGTGCCAGCGTCTCCTTCGAGGGGAACAATCAGCCCCAGCATTTT
v_gene: TRBV7-3; abundance: NA; j_gene: TRBJ2-2; d_gene: TRBD1; CDR3aa: CASSPGTGNTGELFF; CDR3nt: TGTGCCAGCAGCCCAGGGACAGGGAACACCGGGGAGCTGTTTTTT
v_gene: TRBV3-1/TRBV3-2; abundance: NA; j_gene: TRBJ1-2; d_gene: NA; CDR3aa: CASKPPGRIYGYTF; CDR3nt: TGTGCCTCCAAGCCGCCTGGACGGATCTATGGCTACACCTTC
v_gene: TRBV4-3; abundance: once; j_gene: TRBJ2-3; d_gene: TRBD2; CDR3aa: CASSQGDSGGTSSTDTQYF; CDR3nt: TGCGCCAGCAGCCAAGGTGATAGCGGGGGGACCTCTAGCACAGATACGCAGTATTTT